This T cell receptor beta chain was obtained from a study of cytomegalovirus exposure and HLA in healthy donors. Overall study context: Around 83% of 398 genotyped donors fell in the Caucasian-associated ancestry cluster. Regarding the study as a whole: Overall, around 150 TCR beta chains were annotated as cytomegalovirus-associated. A few of the chains that were CMV-associated were confirmed in vitro to be specific for CMV antigens. In a later analysis, the majority of CMV-associated beta chains seemingly showed HLA restriction.

A note on this clone: Its antigen is undetermined.

From germline, CDR1 is SEHNR and CDR2 FQNEAQ (reference sequence). This CDR3 is 14 amino acids long. Germline trimming cut 5 bases from V and 6 bases from J; bases unmatched to any gene: 7. The PCR contained 60 Vbeta and 13 Jbeta primers. Only in-frame clones appear in the TCRdb table, and some are missing; sequencing was by immunoSEQ multiplex PCR. The table shows around 200,000 clones, with around 76% occurring only once. The receptor was derived from a woman in her thirties in good health and CMV-seropositive. The sample taken for sequencing was PBMCs. V gene TRBV7-9 combines with J gene TRBJ2-1; 7 positions match TRBD2. The CDR3 loop reads CASSHTSGGNEQFF. In DNA, the CDR3 is TGTGCCAGCAGCCATACTTCGGGGGGCAATGAGCAGTTCTTC. Complete variable domain (other parts from reference TRBV7-9 and TRBJ2-1): DTGVSQNPRHKITKRGQNVTFRCDPISEHNRLYWYRQTLGQGPEFLTYFQNEAQLEKSRLLSDRFSAERPKGSFSTLEIQRTEQGDSAMYLCASSHTSGGNEQFFGPGTRLTVL.